This entry describes one T cell receptor beta chain. The antigen remains undetermined. This sample is part of a study of graft-versus-host responses after intestinal transplantation. Study in general: Every transplant recipient was induced with anti-thymocyte globulin, then maintained on tacrolimus and steroids for about 3 years.

Only in-frame clones appear in the TCRdb table, and some are missing; sequencing was by immunoSEQ multiplex PCR. The sample has 90,000 to 150,000 clones, 85% to 95% seen once; the top ten hold over 2.5%. Germline CDR1 LGHNA, CDR2 YSLEER. V lost 2 bases and J lost 4, with 5 bases in between. CDR3 length: 13 residues. V is TRBV4-3 and J is TRBJ2-2; D call uncertain. The TCR was taken from a human donor who received an intestinal transplant. Sequences were derived from unstimulated CD8+ T cells sorted from spleen or lymph node cells, sampled before intestinal transplant. The CDR3 nucleotides are TGCGCCAGCAGCCAATATCGCACCGGGGAGCTGTTTTTT. It is translated as CASSQYRTGELFF.